This note documents a single T cell receptor beta chain sequence. Its antigen remains unidentified. The entry originates in a study of shared clonotypes between healthy human individuals. Study-level background: CD8 memory received one plate per donor, CD8 naive two, CD4 memory three and CD4 naive three. Findings and limits, study-wide: Exclusively blood specimens were collected; tissue repertoires likely differ.

The authors divided CD4+ cells into CD45RA+ naive and CD45RA-negative memory subsets. Trimming shortened V by 4 bases and J by 0 bases, and 9 bases separated the two germline ends. Germline values: CDR1 SNHLY, CDR2 FYNNEI. The CDR3 covers 14 residues. Data came from immunoSEQ multiplex PCR; TCRdb stores just in-frame clones and leaves some out. The sample lists about 1.5 million clones, around 98% seen once, with about 0.45% in the top ten. Sequenced material: naive CD4+ T cells sorted from blood. Indicated subset: CD45RA+ positively selected. This TCR was recovered from a man aged 25-45 years in good health. This rearrangement joins TRBV2 to TRBJ1-2; D unclear. CDR3 region: CASSGAVANYGYTF. The CDR3 coding sequence is TGTGCCAGCAGTGGGGCAGTTGCTAACTATGGCTACACCTTC.